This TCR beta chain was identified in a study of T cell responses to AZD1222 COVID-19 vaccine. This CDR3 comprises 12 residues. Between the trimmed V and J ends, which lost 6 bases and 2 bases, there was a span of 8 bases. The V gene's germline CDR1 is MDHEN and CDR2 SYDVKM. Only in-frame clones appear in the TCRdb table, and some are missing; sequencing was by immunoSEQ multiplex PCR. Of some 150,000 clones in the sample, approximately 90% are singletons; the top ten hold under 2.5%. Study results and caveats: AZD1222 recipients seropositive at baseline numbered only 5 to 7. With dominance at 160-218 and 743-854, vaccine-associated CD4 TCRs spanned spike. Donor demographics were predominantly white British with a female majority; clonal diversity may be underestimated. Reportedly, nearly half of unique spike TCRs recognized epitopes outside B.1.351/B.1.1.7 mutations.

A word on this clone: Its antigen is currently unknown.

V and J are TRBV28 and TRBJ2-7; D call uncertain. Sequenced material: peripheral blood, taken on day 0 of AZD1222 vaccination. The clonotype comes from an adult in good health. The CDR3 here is CASRVGTYEQYF. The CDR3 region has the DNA TGTGCCAGCAGGGTGGGGACCTACGAGCAGTACTTC.